These 18 T cell receptor beta chains share one sample of origin, sequenced in a study of T cell responses to AZD1222 COVID-19 vaccine. The protocol was immunoSEQ multiplex PCR, while the TCRdb copy is restricted to in-frame clones and leaves out a portion. In the table there are some 150,000 clones, roughly 87% of which are singletons. Material: peripheral blood, obtained 28 days after the second AZD1222 dose. All receptors come from an adult who received the AZD1222 COVID-19 vaccine.

This clone showed up just once. The chain employs TRBV6-5 and TRBJ1-1; D not certain. There are 13 residues in the CDR3. Looked up from germline, CDR1 is MNHEY and CDR2 is SVGAGI. The germline V and J ends were trimmed by 5 bases and 0 bases, with 7 bases remaining between them. The CDR3 sequence: CASSPEMNTEAFF. The CDR3 DNA reads TGTGCCAGCAGTCCAGAGATGAACACTGAAGCTTTCTTT.

The chain couples TRBV21-1 to TRBJ2-7; the table gives TRBD1 as D, unverified against the DNA. TRBV21-1 has pseudogene status. The CDR3 runs 14 residues. As DNA, the CDR3 is TGTGCCAGCAGCGCACAGGGGGAATCCTACGAGCAGTACTTC. This sequence encodes CASSAQGESYEQYF.

This clone showed up just once. For the CDR3, the DNA is TGTGCCAGCAGCTTATCTGGGGTGGGTCAGCCCCAGCATTTT. This translates into CASSLSGVGQPQHF. This sequence joins TRBV7-3 and TRBJ1-5; D ambiguous. This CDR3 spans 14 amino acids. Germline-derived CDR1 and CDR2 are SGHTA and FQGTGA. Trimming took 2 bases from V and 6 from J, leaving 11 bases between them.

The chain carries TRBV27 and TRBJ2-1, with 11 nucleotides matching TRBD2. J was trimmed by 9 bases and V by 3 bases; bases with no gene match: 10. CDR1 and CDR2 from the germline V gene are MNHEY and SMNVEV (reference sequence). This CDR3 spans 16 amino acids. The CDR3 spells CASSLVASGRQGEQFF. The CDR3 nucleotides are TGTGCCAGCAGTTTGGTAGCTAGCGGGAGGCAGGGTGAGCAGTTCTTC.

The chain combines TRBV1 with TRBJ1-1; the table's D call TRBD1 went unverified against the DNA. TRBV1 is tagged as a pseudogene. The CDR3 runs 18 residues. CDR3 bases: TGCACCAGCAGCCAAGATTGTAACGGGACAGGGTGGGACACTGAAGCTTTCTTT. This gives the protein CTSSQDCNGTGWDTEAFF.

The chain recombines TRBV28 with TRBJ1-1, with D perhaps TRBD1 (5 bases). Germline V CDR1 and CDR2: MDHEN, SYDVKM. The CDR3 length is 17 residues. Trimming removed 3 bases at V and 0 bases at J, with 17 bases between. CDR3 residues: CASSFNRGMHMNTEAFF. For the CDR3, the DNA is TGTGCCAGCAGTTTTAATAGGGGAATGCACATGAACACTGAAGCTTTCTTT.

The chain recombines TRBV6-2 or TRBV6-3 with TRBJ1-6; TRBD1 matches 7 bases. This CDR3 spans 17 amino acids. Germline-derived CDR1 and CDR2 are MNHEY and SVGEGT. The trim removed 2 bases at V and 9 bases at J, leaving 13 bases unmatched. CDR3 DNA: TGTGCCAGCAGTTACATCCGAGACAGGGATTTTGTTTCACCCCTCCACTTT. It yields the protein CASSYIRDRDFVSPLHF.

This chain links TRBV18 with TRBJ1-2; possible D gene TRBD1, 6 bases. V was trimmed by 5 bases and J by 4 bases, leaving 23 bases between them. Germline CDR1 and CDR2: KGHSH and LQKENI. This CDR3 has 17 residues. The chain's CDR3 is CASSSYRDLGTSYGYTF. The CDR3 coding sequence is TGTGCCAGCTCATCCTACAGGGATCTCGGCACTAGCTATGGCTACACCTTC.

V is TRBV19 and J is TRBJ2-7; D is uncertain. Germline values: CDR1 LNHDA, CDR2 SQIVND (reference sequence). The CDR3 totals 14 residues. Trimming removed 3 bases at V and 3 bases at J, with 12 bases between. The CDR3 DNA reads as TGTGCCAGTAGTATGGCAGTCAGAGACTACGAGCAGTACTTC. Protein product: CASSMAVRDYEQYF.

V gene TRBV27 combines with J gene TRBJ2-7, with 9 nucleotides matching TRBD2. The V and J ends lost 2 bases and 3 bases, in that order; junction bases with no gene match: 2. The germline V gene encodes CDR1 MNHEY and CDR2 SMNVEV (reference sequence). The CDR3 is made up of 14 amino acids. CDR3 loop: CASSLATSGYEQYF. The CDR3 DNA reads TGTGCCAGCAGTTTAGCGACTAGCGGCTACGAGCAGTACTTC.

The chain has TRBV11-3 and TRBJ2-5; D is undetermined. Germline-derived CDR1 and CDR2 are SGHNT and YENEEA. V lost 1 base and J 5 bases, leaving 11 bases between the germline ends. The CDR3 extends over 14 amino acids. CDR3 bases: TGTGCCAGCAGCTTAGTTACCCTCCGGGAGACCCAGTACTTC. Residues: CASSLVTLRETQYF. The whole variable domain, remainder taken from reference TRBV11-3 and TRBJ2-5, is EAGVVQSPRYKIIEKKQPVAFWCNPISGHNTLYWYLQNLGQGPELLIRYENEEAVDDSQLPKDRFSAERLKGVDSTLKIQPAELGDSAVYLCASSLVTLRETQYFGPGTRLLVL.

This clone was observed a single time. The genes are TRBV7-9 and TRBJ1-6, with D perhaps matching TRBD1 (6 bases). Trimming took 1 base from V and 3 from J, leaving 10 bases between them. Germline CDR1 SEHNR, CDR2 FQNEAQ (reference sequence). The CDR3 spans 16 residues. The CDR3 here is CASSLDARGYNSPLHF. CDR3 nucleotides: TGTGCCAGCAGCTTAGACGCCAGGGGCTATAATTCACCCCTCCACTTT.

The chain joins TRBV12-3 or TRBV12-4 to TRBJ1-1; no clear D. The CDR3 runs to 13 residues. V lost 3 bases and J 1 base, leaving 6 bases between the germline ends. CDR3 nucleotides: TGTGCCAGCAGTTTTCAGCGGAACACTGAAGCTTTCTTT. Protein: CASSFQRNTEAFF.

J is TRBJ2-1 and V is TRBV7-3; D unclear. Trimming stripped 5 bases from V and 0 bases from J, with 11 bases between. Germline CDR1 SGHTA, CDR2 FQGTGA. The length of the CDR3 is 15 residues. The CDR3: CASSPRSSSYNEQFF. DNA for the CDR3: TGTGCCAGCAGCCCGAGAAGTAGCTCCTACAATGAGCAGTTCTTC.

The V and J genes are TRBV5-6 and TRBJ2-7; 9 bases match TRBD2. V lost 2 bases to trimming and J lost 2 bases; unmatched junction nucleotides: 8. Germline V lookup: CDR1 SGHDT, CDR2 YYEEEE. The CDR3 runs 16 residues. CDR3 sequence: CASSLEGAGGPYEQYF. CDR3 DNA: TGTGCCAGCAGCTTAGAGGGGGCGGGAGGGCCCTACGAGCAGTACTTC. Supplemented by reference TRBV5-6 and TRBJ2-7, the full variable domain reads DAGVTQSPTHLIKTRGQQVTLRCSPKSGHDTVSWYQQALGQGPQFIFQYYEEEERQRGNFPDRFSGHQFPNYSSELNVNALLLGDSALYLCASSLEGAGGPYEQYFGPGTRLTVT.

The chain carries TRBV7-3 and TRBJ2-1, with 10 positions matching TRBD1. The CDR3 is 16 amino acids. Germline CDR1 SGHTA, CDR2 FQGTGA. J lost 4 bases, V lost 4 bases, and 7 bases had no gene match. This chain's CDR3 is CASSSADRGLYNEQFF. The CDR3 nucleotides read TGTGCCAGCAGCTCAGCGGACAGGGGGTTATACAATGAGCAGTTCTTC.

The rearrangement links TRBV5-1 to TRBJ2-1; TRBD2 matches 7 bases. This CDR3 contains 14 residues. V was pared by 2 bases and J by 3 bases, with 2 bases of the junction left unmatched. Germline CDR1 is SGHRS and CDR2 is YFSETQ. CDR3 DNA sequence: TGCGCCAGCAGCTTCTTAGCGGGCTACAATGAGCAGTTCTTC. Amino acid sequence: CASSFLAGYNEQFF.

This chain connects TRBV30 to TRBJ2-2, with a tentative D call TRBD2 (5 bases). V gave up 0 bases and J gave up 0 bases, with 11 bases separating them. Germline V gene lookup returns CDR1 GTSNPN and CDR2 SVGIG (reference sequence). There are 16 residues in the CDR3. The CDR3 loop reads CAWSVSLAANTGELFF. For the CDR3, the DNA is TGTGCCTGGAGTGTAAGCCTAGCCGCGAACACCGGGGAGCTGTTTTTT.